The clone carrying this T cell receptor (beta chain) was seen a single time. Time point described: after neoadjuvant nivolumab, at surgical resection. These data belong to a study of neoadjuvant anti-PD-1 for oral cavity cancer. Across the whole study: Patients mostly received three to four biweekly nivolumab doses at 3 mg/kg before surgery. Around day 43, patients without progression received a fourth nivolumab dose before surgery.

Libraries were prepared by immunoSEQ multiplex PCR; TCRdb keeps only in-frame clonotypes and omits some of them. In the table there are about 9,600 clones, about three fifths of which are singletons. This CDR3 comprises 11 residues. CDR1 and CDR2 (germline): SGDLS, YYNGEE. Deletions cut 3 bases from V and 2 bases from J, with 3 bases between. The sequence came from a person between 40 and 85 years old with oral cavity squamous cell carcinoma. The chain uses TRBV9 and TRBJ2-7, with D hard to call. This specimen consisted of PBMCs, obtained after nivolumab (anti-PD-1) treatment. CDR3 coding DNA: TGTGCCAGCAGCGACACCTACGAGCAGTACTTC. Translating gives CASSDTYEQYF.